This T cell receptor beta chain was sequenced during a study of esophageal squamous cell carcinoma under preoperative chemotherapy. Study observations and caveats: After treatment, tumor-infiltrating lymphocytes seemed to come partly from incoming peripheral T cells, not only local changes.

TCRdb re-called the PCR reads through MiXCR, storing one row per CDR3 protein. The table lists some 16,000 distinct CDR3 sequences, 60% of them singletons. Germline V gene sequence: CDR1 MNHNS, CDR2 SASEGT. The CDR3 loop spans 14 amino acids. Time point meaning: before preoperative PTX-NDP chemotherapy. Before surgery, patients were given preoperative paclitaxel-nedaplatin chemotherapy. As concerns this clonotype: No antigen is known for it. Germline is not matched at one junction end, which may reflect a read error.

This TCR was recovered from a human donor with esophageal squamous cell carcinoma. The donor label of this sample is uncertain. Sample collection occurred from a patient given preoperative chemotherapy. The genes are TRBV6-1 and TRBJ2-2; possible D gene TRBD2, 6 bases. The CDR3 bases are TGTGCCAGCAAGGGCTGTGGGAACGGCGGGGAGCTGTTCTTC. It yields the protein CASKGCGNGGELFF.